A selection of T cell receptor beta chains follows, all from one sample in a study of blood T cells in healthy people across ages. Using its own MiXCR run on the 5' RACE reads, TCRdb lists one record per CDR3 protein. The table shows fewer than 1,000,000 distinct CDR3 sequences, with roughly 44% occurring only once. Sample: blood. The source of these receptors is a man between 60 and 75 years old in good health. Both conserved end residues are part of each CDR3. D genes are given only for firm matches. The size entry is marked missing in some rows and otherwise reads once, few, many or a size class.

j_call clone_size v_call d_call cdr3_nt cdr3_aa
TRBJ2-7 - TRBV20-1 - TGCAGTGCTAGAGAATCGGCGGACTACGAGCAGTACTTC CSARESADYEQYF
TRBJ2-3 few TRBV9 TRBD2 TGTGCCAGCAGCACCCGACTAGCAGCTAGCACAGATACGCAGTATTTT CASSTRLAASTDTQYF
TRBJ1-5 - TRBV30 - TGTGCCTGGGGGGAGGGTAATCAGCCCCAGCATTTT CAWGEGNQPQHF
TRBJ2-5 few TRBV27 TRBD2 TGTGCCAGCAGTTGGGGGGACGGGGGGGAGACCCAGTACTTC CASSWGDGGETQYF
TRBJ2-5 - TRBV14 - TGTGCCAGCAGCCAACGAATGGGCGAGACCCAGTACTTC CASSQRMGETQYF
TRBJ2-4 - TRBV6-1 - TGTGCCAGCAGTGAAGGAGACAGGCTTAAGCAGTACTTC CASSEGDRLKQYF
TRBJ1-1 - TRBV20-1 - TGCAGAGCCCCGGGACCGATGAACACTGAAGCTTTCTTT CRAPGPMNTEAFF
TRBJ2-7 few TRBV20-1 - TGCAGTGCCCCAGCCAGGCAGAGCTCCTACGAGCAGTACTTC CSAPARQSSYEQYF
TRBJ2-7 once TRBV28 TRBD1 TGTGCCAGCAGCCCCTACCTCGGGACAGGGGGGACCTACGAGCAGTACTTC CASSPYLGTGGTYEQYF
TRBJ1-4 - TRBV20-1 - TGCAGTGCTAGGAGGGGGGAAAAACTGTTTTTT CSARRGEKLFF
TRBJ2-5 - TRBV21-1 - TGTGCCAGCAGCAAAACAGCCGGGACAGCCGATCAAGAGACCCAGTACTTC CASSKTAGTADQETQYF
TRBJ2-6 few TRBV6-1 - TGTGCCAGCAGTGAACGGTTCTCTGGGGCCAACGTCCTGACTTTC CASSERFSGANVLTF
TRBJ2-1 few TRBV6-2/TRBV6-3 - TGTGCCAGCAACCCCTCCAGGGGTATAGGGAATGAGCAGTTCTTC CASNPSRGIGNEQFF
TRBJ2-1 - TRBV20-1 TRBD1 TGCAGTACTAGAGATAGTACAGGGGGGTCCTACAATGAGCAGTTCTTC CSTRDSTGGSYNEQFF
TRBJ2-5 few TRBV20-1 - TGCAGTGCTAGTTCCGGCGGGGATACCACTAAAGCAGAGACCCAGTACTTC CSASSGGDTTKAETQYF
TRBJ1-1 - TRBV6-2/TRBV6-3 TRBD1 TGTGCCAGCAGTTACGACAGGGCTAACACTGAAGCTTTCTTT CASSYDRANTEAFF
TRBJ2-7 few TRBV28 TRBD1 TGTGCCAGCAGTCCCGGGACAGGGGCCGCCTTTCCTCAGTACTTC CASSPGTGAAFPQYF
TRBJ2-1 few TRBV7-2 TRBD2 TGTGCCAGCAGCTTACTGCTAGCGGGGGGAGCCTACAATGAGCAGTTCTTC CASSLLLAGGAYNEQFF
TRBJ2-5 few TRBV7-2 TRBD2 TGTGCCAGCAGCGCGCTAGCGGGGGACCGGGAGACCCAGTACTTC CASSALAGDRETQYF
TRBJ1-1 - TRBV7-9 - TGTGCCAGCAGCTTACCCCCTGCAGGGAACACTGAAGCTTTCTTT CASSLPPAGNTEAFF
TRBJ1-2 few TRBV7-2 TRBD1 TGTGCCAGCAGCTCCCCCAGGCAGGGGGCCTATGGCTACACCTTC CASSSPRQGAYGYTF
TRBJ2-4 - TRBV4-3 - TGCGCCAGCAGCCAAGAATCGTCGAAGAATAGAAGCATTCAGTACTTC CASSQESSKNRSIQYF
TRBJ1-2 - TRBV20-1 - TGCAGTCCCAAGGGTGAAACATTAAACTATGGCTACACCTTC CSPKGETLNYGYTF
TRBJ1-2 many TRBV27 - TGTGCCAGCAGTCCCAGAGCAGGGACCCTCTATGGCTACACCTTC CASSPRAGTLYGYTF
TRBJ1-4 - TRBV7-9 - TGTGCCAGCAGCTTAAGTGTAACAGCAACTAATGAAAAACTGTTTTTT CASSLSVTATNEKLFF
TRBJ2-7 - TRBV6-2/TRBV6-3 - TGTGCCAGCAGCTACCTTGGGGCGGGGGAGCAGTACTTC CASSYLGAGEQYF
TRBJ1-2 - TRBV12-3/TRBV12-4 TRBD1 TGTGCCAGCAGTCCCTCGACAGGGAGCGGGATCTATGGCTACACCTTC CASSPSTGSGIYGYTF
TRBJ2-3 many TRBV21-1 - TGTGCCAGCGGACCTTCAGGGGGCTGGGCAGATACGCAGTATTTT CASGPSGGWADTQYF
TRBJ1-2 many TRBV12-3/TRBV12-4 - TGTGCCAGCAGTTTGGGGCAGCTTTATGGCTACACCTTC CASSLGQLYGYTF
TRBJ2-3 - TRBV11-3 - TGTGCCAGCAGCTTCCAATGGGTGTTGTACACGCAGTATTTT CASSFQWVLYTQYF
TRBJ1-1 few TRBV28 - TGTGCCAGCAGTTTGGCCAAAGTTAACACTGAAGCTTTCTTT CASSLAKVNTEAFF